This entry features one TCR beta chain sequence. This record comes from a study of blood T cell repertoires in COVID-19. Across the whole study: Sites in the United States, Italy and Spain provided acute and convalescent COVID-19 samples. The analysed material was cDNA or gDNA that came from T cells, B-cell-depleted T cells, or PBMCs.

V was cut by 3 bases and J by 3 bases, with 15 bases left in between. Looked up from germline, CDR1 is MNHEY and CDR2 is SMNVEV (reference sequence). The CDR3 loop spans 15 amino acids. In the study's own analysis: Amplification from reference gene primers served as the basis for estimated nucleated cell counts. Produced via immunoSEQ multiplex PCR; TCRdb's table is partial and in-frame only. V and J calls and clone size come straight from that table; D and trimming were deduced from the DNA. The repertoire holds 80,000 to 100,000 clones, around 81% seen once, with about 8.1% in the top ten. Sequenced: peripheral blood. V is TRBV27 and J is TRBJ2-7; possible D gene TRBD1, 5 bases. This receptor was obtained from a man aged 45-65 years who had recovered from COVID-19. CDR3 loop: CASSFTLMTVYEQYF. For the CDR3, the DNA is TGTGCCAGCAGTTTTACCCTCATGACAGTCTACGAGCAGTACTTC.